This entry features one TCR beta chain sequence. No antigen is known for it. It may be a read error: a sequence one base away is much more abundant. This CDR3 contains 13 residues. The germline CDR1 and CDR2 sequences are SGHTA and FQGNSA. Amplification of the TCR beta CDR3 regions used RNA transcripts (as template). First-round RT-PCR used HTBI primers; second-round multiplex PCR followed. Each CDR3 protein gets one entry after TCRdb re-called the multiplex PCR reads with MiXCR. The sample consists of around 1.1 million distinct CDR3 sequences, 36% of them appearing once. The data derive from a study of Graves' ophthalmopathy and Graves' hyperthyroidism. Study in general: Researchers classed hyperthyroidism as stable given no ophthalmopathy within 18 months of follow-up. Study outcomes and limitations: Ophthalmopathy progression was predicted by the model at about 69% sensitivity and 72.22% specificity. The 13-signature model separated ophthalmopathy from stable hyperthyroidism at around 90% sensitivity and 80% to 84% specificity.

In this cohort, patients with other autoimmune diseases, uncontrolled infections, pregnancy or lactation were excluded. The V and J genes are TRBV7-2 and TRBJ1-2; no definite D call. The specimen was peripheral blood or thyroid tissue (not recorded which). This TCR was sampled from an adult man with Graves' hyperthyroidism. CDR3 in DNA: TGTGTCAGCAGCTTAGCGCAGTCCTATGGCTACACCTTC. It encodes CVSSLAQSYGYTF.